This is a list of T cell receptor beta chains from one sample in a study of T cells in Graves' hyperthyroidism and ophthalmopathy. From the multiplex PCR reads, TCRdb called clonotypes with MiXCR, one entry per CDR3 protein. This sample has about 300,000 distinct CDR3 sequences, with less than 20% found just once. Sequencing was done on a sample of blood. The receptor source for this set is a man in his fifties with Graves' ophthalmopathy. Each CDR3 is given with its conserved first and last residue. A D gene is named only where the DNA matches it firmly. Rows may omit the clone size; those that give it use once, few, many or a size class.

v_call: TRBV5-8
d_call: TRBD2
clone_size: .
j_call: TRBJ2-5
cdr3_aa: CASSIRTSGRARETQYF
cdr3_nt: TGTGCCAGCAGCATCAGGACTAGCGGGAGGGCCCGAGAGACCCAGTACTTC

v_call: TRBV15
d_call: .
clone_size: many
j_call: TRBJ2-1
cdr3_aa: CATSRDLGQSYNEQFF
cdr3_nt: TGTGCCACCAGCAGAGATTTAGGGCAGAGTTACAATGAGCAGTTCTTC

v_call: TRBV19
d_call: TRBD1
clone_size: .
j_call: TRBJ1-1
cdr3_aa: CASSTRTGAMNTEAFF
cdr3_nt: TGTGCCAGTAGTACCCGGACAGGGGCCATGAACACTGAAGCTTTCTTT

v_call: TRBV7-9
d_call: TRBD1
clone_size: few
j_call: TRBJ2-1
cdr3_aa: CASSTRTTGTGFKGNEQFF
cdr3_nt: TGTGCCAGCAGCACTCGCACCACTGGGACAGGGTTTAAGGGCAATGAGCAGTTCTTC

v_call: TRBV7-9
d_call: .
clone_size: few
j_call: TRBJ2-7
cdr3_aa: CASSAAGVIYEQYF
cdr3_nt: TGTGCCAGCAGCGCAGCAGGCGTAATCTACGAGCAGTACTTC

v_call: TRBV5-5
d_call: .
clone_size: few
j_call: TRBJ1-4
cdr3_aa: CASSWGGGVGEKLFF
cdr3_nt: TGTGCCAGCAGCTGGGGCGGGGGGGTTGGCGAAAAACTGTTTTTT

v_call: TRBV6-5
d_call: .
clone_size: few
j_call: TRBJ2-7
cdr3_aa: CASSRNRRQYEQYF
cdr3_nt: TGTGCCAGCAGTCGGAACAGGAGACAGTACGAGCAGTACTTC

v_call: TRBV11-2
d_call: TRBD1
clone_size: many
j_call: TRBJ1-5
cdr3_aa: CASSLGTGGEQPQHF
cdr3_nt: TGTGCCAGCAGCTTAGGGACAGGGGGGGAACAGCCCCAGCATTTT

v_call: TRBV7-9
d_call: .
clone_size: .
j_call: TRBJ2-2
cdr3_aa: CASSPPQGNTGELFF
cdr3_nt: TGTGCCAGCAGCCCGCCCCAGGGAAACACCGGGGAGCTGTTTTTT

v_call: TRBV28
d_call: .
clone_size: many
j_call: TRBJ1-5
cdr3_aa: CASSLRDNQPQHF
cdr3_nt: TGTGCCAGCAGTTTACGCGACAATCAGCCCCAGCATTTT

v_call: TRBV3-1
d_call: TRBD1
clone_size: few
j_call: TRBJ2-7
cdr3_aa: CASSPGQGFSSEQYF
cdr3_nt: TGTGCCAGCAGCCCTGGACAGGGATTTTCCTCCGAGCAGTACTTC

v_call: TRBV5-1
d_call: .
clone_size: .
j_call: TRBJ1-3
cdr3_aa: CASREGVGNTIYF
cdr3_nt: TGCGCCAGCAGAGAAGGGGTTGGAAACACCATATATTTT

v_call: TRBV9
d_call: TRBD2
clone_size: many
j_call: TRBJ2-3
cdr3_aa: CASSAAGLEADTQYF
cdr3_nt: TGTGCCAGCAGCGCTGCGGGACTAGAGGCAGATACGCAGTATTTT

v_call: TRBV29-1
d_call: TRBD1
clone_size: .
j_call: TRBJ2-7
cdr3_aa: CSVGTGGGVRYEQYF
cdr3_nt: TGCAGCGTGGGGACAGGGGGAGGGGTACGGTACGAGCAGTACTTC

v_call: TRBV14
d_call: .
clone_size: few
j_call: TRBJ2-1
cdr3_aa: CASSQVPTRDEQFF
cdr3_nt: TGTGCCAGCAGCCAAGTGCCGACAAGAGATGAGCAGTTCTTC

v_call: TRBV19
d_call: .
clone_size: .
j_call: TRBJ2-3
cdr3_aa: CASSIDRDGRLTDTQYF
cdr3_nt: TGTGCCAGTAGTATAGATCGAGACGGCCGACTCACAGATACGCAGTATTTT

v_call: TRBV24-1
d_call: .
clone_size: few
j_call: TRBJ2-1
cdr3_aa: CATSDAGRNEQFF
cdr3_nt: TGTGCCACCAGTGATGCAGGGAGGAATGAGCAGTTCTTC

v_call: TRBV9
d_call: .
clone_size: .
j_call: TRBJ2-7
cdr3_aa: CASSAGVGGYRNEQYF
cdr3_nt: TGTGCCAGCAGCGCAGGGGTAGGGGGGTATCGGAACGAGCAGTACTTC

v_call: TRBV5-1
d_call: .
clone_size: many
j_call: TRBJ1-5
cdr3_aa: CASSLEGGGNQPQHF
cdr3_nt: TGCGCCAGCAGCTTGGAGGGGGGCGGAAATCAGCCCCAGCATTTT

v_call: TRBV5-5
d_call: .
clone_size: many
j_call: TRBJ2-2
cdr3_aa: CASSWADSHTGELFF
cdr3_nt: TGTGCCAGCAGCTGGGCGGACAGCCACACCGGGGAGCTGTTTTTT

v_call: TRBV12-3/TRBV12-4
d_call: .
clone_size: few
j_call: TRBJ2-7
cdr3_aa: CASYEQYF
cdr3_nt: TGTGCCAGTTACGAGCAGTACTTC

v_call: TRBV20-1
d_call: .
clone_size: few
j_call: TRBJ1-3
cdr3_aa: CSARGVLNNTSGNTIYF
cdr3_nt: TGCAGTGCTAGAGGGGTACTGAATAATACCTCTGGAAACACCATATATTTT

v_call: TRBV19
d_call: TRBD2
clone_size: .
j_call: TRBJ2-1
cdr3_aa: CASSLTGGSGISSYNEQFF
cdr3_nt: TGTGCCAGTAGTCTCACCGGGGGTAGCGGGATAAGCTCCTACAATGAGCAGTTCTTC

v_call: TRBV5-1
d_call: TRBD1
clone_size: .
j_call: TRBJ1-4
cdr3_aa: CASAPGQGREKLFF
cdr3_nt: TGCGCCAGCGCCCCGGGACAGGGGAGGGAAAAACTGTTTTTT

v_call: TRBV20-1
d_call: .
clone_size: .
j_call: TRBJ2-1
cdr3_aa: CSAWLLNEQFF
cdr3_nt: TGCAGTGCCTGGCTCCTCAATGAGCAGTTCTTC

v_call: TRBV4-1
d_call: TRBD2
clone_size: many
j_call: TRBJ2-1
cdr3_aa: CASSRSGTYNEQFF
cdr3_nt: TGCGCCAGCAGCCGGAGCGGGACCTACAATGAGCAGTTCTTC

v_call: TRBV2
d_call: .
clone_size: many
j_call: TRBJ1-5
cdr3_aa: CASQGYRNQPQHF
cdr3_nt: TGTGCCAGTCAGGGTTATCGCAATCAGCCCCAGCATTTT

v_call: TRBV19
d_call: .
clone_size: .
j_call: TRBJ1-1
cdr3_aa: CASTRGGSMNTEAFF
cdr3_nt: TGTGCCAGTACCCGAGGAGGCAGCATGAACACTGAAGCTTTCTTT

v_call: TRBV3-1
d_call: .
clone_size: many
j_call: TRBJ2-1
cdr3_aa: CASSLGGNYNEQFF
cdr3_nt: TGTGCCAGCAGCCTCGGGGGAAACTACAATGAGCAGTTCTTC

v_call: TRBV5-1
d_call: .
clone_size: few
j_call: TRBJ2-1
cdr3_aa: CASSLIPGSYNEQFF
cdr3_nt: TGCGCCAGCAGCTTGATTCCGGGATCCTACAATGAGCAGTTCTTC

v_call: TRBV13
d_call: .
clone_size: .
j_call: TRBJ1-3
cdr3_aa: CASSVVRVPGNTIYF
cdr3_nt: TGTGCCAGCAGCGTAGTCAGGGTTCCTGGAAACACCATATATTTT

v_call: TRBV9
d_call: .
clone_size: .
j_call: TRBJ1-5
cdr3_aa: CASSLAGDRNQPQHF
cdr3_nt: TGTGCCAGCAGCTTGGCAGGGGATCGCAATCAGCCCCAGCATTTT

v_call: TRBV12-3/TRBV12-4
d_call: .
clone_size: many
j_call: TRBJ2-7
cdr3_aa: CASSLAASRAYEQYF
cdr3_nt: TGTGCCAGCAGTTTAGCGGCTAGTCGGGCCTACGAGCAGTACTTC

v_call: TRBV5-1
d_call: TRBD2
clone_size: many
j_call: TRBJ2-2
cdr3_aa: CASSPETSVNTGELFF
cdr3_nt: TGCGCCAGCAGCCCGGAGACTAGCGTGAACACCGGGGAGCTGTTTTTT

v_call: TRBV14
d_call: .
clone_size: .
j_call: TRBJ2-2
cdr3_aa: CASSQDWDPGTGELFF
cdr3_nt: TGTGCCAGCAGCCAAGATTGGGACCCCGGCACCGGGGAGCTGTTTTTT

v_call: TRBV5-1
d_call: TRBD1
clone_size: .
j_call: TRBJ1-2
cdr3_aa: CASAEGGGNNGYTF
cdr3_nt: TGCGCCAGCGCGGAAGGGGGCGGAAATAATGGCTACACCTTC

v_call: TRBV5-1
d_call: .
clone_size: few
j_call: TRBJ2-1
cdr3_aa: CASSPTSGSGGGISYNEQFF
cdr3_nt: TGCGCCAGCAGCCCCACATCTGGAAGCGGAGGGGGGATCTCCTACAATGAGCAGTTCTTC

v_call: TRBV27
d_call: .
clone_size: many
j_call: TRBJ2-1
cdr3_aa: CASSLTGEREQFF
cdr3_nt: TGTGCCAGCAGTTTAACTGGGGAGAGAGAGCAGTTCTTC

v_call: TRBV28
d_call: .
clone_size: .
j_call: TRBJ1-5
cdr3_aa: CASSFRDSLGRSQPQHF
cdr3_nt: TGTGCCAGCAGTTTCCGGGACTCGTTGGGTCGTAGTCAGCCCCAGCATTTT

v_call: TRBV25-1
d_call: .
clone_size: few
j_call: TRBJ1-1
cdr3_aa: CASEQGGTEAFF
cdr3_nt: TGTGCCAGCGAGCAGGGTGGAACTGAAGCTTTCTTT

v_call: TRBV7-6
d_call: TRBD2
clone_size: many
j_call: TRBJ2-1
cdr3_aa: CASSRSLAGESYNEQFF
cdr3_nt: TGTGCCAGCAGCCGAAGTCTAGCGGGAGAGTCCTACAATGAGCAGTTCTTC

v_call: TRBV7-8
d_call: .
clone_size: many
j_call: TRBJ2-7
cdr3_aa: CASRTAGGTYEQYF
cdr3_nt: TGTGCCAGCAGAACAGCCGGGGGAACCTACGAGCAGTACTTC

v_call: TRBV7-9
d_call: TRBD2
clone_size: few
j_call: TRBJ2-1
cdr3_aa: CASRGIAGDNEQFF
cdr3_nt: TGTGCCAGCAGAGGGATAGCGGGAGACAATGAGCAGTTCTTC

v_call: TRBV9
d_call: .
clone_size: .
j_call: TRBJ1-1
cdr3_aa: CASSTRDGEAFF
cdr3_nt: TGTGCCAGCAGCACCCGGGACGGTGAAGCTTTCTTT

v_call: TRBV12-3/TRBV12-4
d_call: TRBD1
clone_size: few
j_call: TRBJ2-7
cdr3_aa: CASSARDRGSYEQYF
cdr3_nt: TGTGCCAGCAGTGCCCGGGACAGGGGCTCCTACGAGCAGTACTTC

v_call: TRBV2
d_call: TRBD2
clone_size: many
j_call: TRBJ2-1
cdr3_aa: CASTSRLADRDEQFF
cdr3_nt: TGTGCCAGCACCTCGAGGCTAGCGGATCGTGATGAGCAGTTCTTC

v_call: TRBV11-2
d_call: TRBD2
clone_size: many
j_call: TRBJ2-5
cdr3_aa: CASSSFRGLAAQETQYF
cdr3_nt: TGTGCCAGCAGCTCGTTCCGGGGACTAGCGGCTCAAGAGACCCAGTACTTC

v_call: TRBV24-1
d_call: .
clone_size: .
j_call: TRBJ2-2
cdr3_aa: CATSDNVIGELFF
cdr3_nt: TGTGCCACCAGTGACAACGTGATCGGGGAGCTGTTTTTT

v_call: TRBV20-1
d_call: TRBD1
clone_size: many
j_call: TRBJ2-7
cdr3_aa: CSADDRADEQYF
cdr3_nt: TGCAGTGCTGACGACAGGGCGGACGAGCAGTACTTC

v_call: TRBV6-1
d_call: TRBD2
clone_size: few
j_call: TRBJ2-3
cdr3_aa: CASSPFSGGATDTQYF
cdr3_nt: TGTGCCAGCAGTCCATTTAGCGGGGGTGCGACAGATACGCAGTATTTT

v_call: TRBV12-5
d_call: .
clone_size: many
j_call: TRBJ2-1
cdr3_aa: CASGLGGMGSYNEQFF
cdr3_nt: TGTGCTAGTGGTTTGGGGGGTATGGGCTCCTACAATGAGCAGTTCTTC

v_call: TRBV7-8
d_call: TRBD2
clone_size: many
j_call: TRBJ2-3
cdr3_aa: CASSLSSGSFTDTQYF
cdr3_nt: TGTGCCAGCAGCTTAAGTAGCGGGAGTTTCACAGATACGCAGTATTTT

v_call: TRBV6-1
d_call: .
clone_size: .
j_call: TRBJ2-1
cdr3_aa: CASSEVRTPTYNEQFF
cdr3_nt: TGTGCCAGCAGTGAAGTTAGGACACCGACCTACAATGAGCAGTTCTTC